This T cell receptor beta chain derives from a study of blood T cell repertoires in COVID-19. There are 12 residues in the CDR3. Trimming at V came to 3 bases and at J to 13 bases, leaving 6 bases not matched to a gene. The V gene's germline CDR1 is MDHEN and CDR2 SYDVKM. Authors' methods: The authors estimated nucleated cell counts from reference gene primer amplification. Profiling relied on immunoSEQ multiplex PCR, and the TCRdb table lists in-frame clones only, not all of them. Clone size and V and J calls were adopted from that table, with D and trimming inferred from the DNA. Here the sample spans 90,000 to 140,000 clones, around 76% being singletons.

The gene calls are TRBV28 and TRBJ2-1; 7 positions agree with TRBD1. The sample taken for sequencing was peripheral blood. The source is a woman in her seventies with acute or convalescent COVID-19. CDR3 DNA sequence: TGTGCCAGCAGTTTTGGAACAGGGGCCCAGTTCTTC. Its protein is CASSFGTGAQFF.